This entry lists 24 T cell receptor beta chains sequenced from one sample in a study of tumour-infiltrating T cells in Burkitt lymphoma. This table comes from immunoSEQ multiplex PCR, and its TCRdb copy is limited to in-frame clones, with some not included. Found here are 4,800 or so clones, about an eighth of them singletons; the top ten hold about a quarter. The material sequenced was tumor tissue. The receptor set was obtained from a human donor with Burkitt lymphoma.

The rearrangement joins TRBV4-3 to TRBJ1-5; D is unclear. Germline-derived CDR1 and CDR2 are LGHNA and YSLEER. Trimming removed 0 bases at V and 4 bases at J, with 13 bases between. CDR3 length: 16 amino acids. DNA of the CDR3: TGCGCCAGCAGCCAAGATTACCGGGCTCCTAATCAGCCCCAGCATTTT. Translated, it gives CASSQDYRAPNQPQHF.

CDR3 DNA: TGTGCCAGCAGTTCGGAGGGGAGTATGTATGTAGAGACCCAGTACTTC. Translating gives CASSSEGSMYVETQYF. The gene calls are TRBV28 and TRBJ2-5, with a weak D call TRBD2 (6 bases). V was clipped by 4 bases and J by 4 bases, with 19 bases between them. Germline values: CDR1 MDHEN, CDR2 SYDVKM. This CDR3 has 16 residues.

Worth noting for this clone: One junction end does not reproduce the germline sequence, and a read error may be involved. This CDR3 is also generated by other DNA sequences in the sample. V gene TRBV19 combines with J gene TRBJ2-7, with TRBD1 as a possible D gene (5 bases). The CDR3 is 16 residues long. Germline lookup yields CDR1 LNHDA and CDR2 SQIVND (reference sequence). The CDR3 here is CASSIVPGQNSYEQYF. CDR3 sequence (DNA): TGTGCTAGTAGTATAGTACCAGGACAAAACTCCTACGAGCAGTACTTC.

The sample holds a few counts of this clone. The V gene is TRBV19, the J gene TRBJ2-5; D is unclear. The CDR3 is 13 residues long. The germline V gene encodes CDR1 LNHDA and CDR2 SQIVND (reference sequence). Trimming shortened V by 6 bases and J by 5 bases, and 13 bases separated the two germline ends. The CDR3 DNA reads TGTGCCAGTAGCGCCTACTTGGCTGAGACCCAGTACTTC. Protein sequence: CASSAYLAETQYF.

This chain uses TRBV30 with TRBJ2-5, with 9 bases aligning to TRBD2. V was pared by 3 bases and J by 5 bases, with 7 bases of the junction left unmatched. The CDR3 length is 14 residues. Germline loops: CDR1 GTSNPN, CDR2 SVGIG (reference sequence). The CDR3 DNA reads TGTGCCTGGAGGGTAGCGGGAGTAGGGGAGACCCAGTACTTC. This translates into CAWRVAGVGETQYF.

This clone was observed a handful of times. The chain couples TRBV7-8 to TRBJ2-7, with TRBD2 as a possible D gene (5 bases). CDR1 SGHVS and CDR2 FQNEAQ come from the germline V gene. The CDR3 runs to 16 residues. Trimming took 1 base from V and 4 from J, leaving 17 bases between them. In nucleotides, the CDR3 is TGTGCCAGCAGCTTAGGTAGTCTCTACGGACTTTACGAGCAGTACTTC. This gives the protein CASSLGSLYGLYEQYF.

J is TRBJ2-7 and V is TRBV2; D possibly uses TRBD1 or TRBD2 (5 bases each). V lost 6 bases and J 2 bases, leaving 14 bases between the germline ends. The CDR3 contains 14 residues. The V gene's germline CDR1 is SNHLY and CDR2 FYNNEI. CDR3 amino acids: CASRAGTNTYEQYF. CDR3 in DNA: TGTGCCAGCAGGGCCGGGACCAACACCTACGAGCAGTACTTC.

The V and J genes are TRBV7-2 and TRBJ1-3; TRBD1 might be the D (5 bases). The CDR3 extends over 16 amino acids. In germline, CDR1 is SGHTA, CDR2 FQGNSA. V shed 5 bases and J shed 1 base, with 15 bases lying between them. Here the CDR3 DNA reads TGTGCCAGCAGCCCGACCGGGACCGTGTCTGGAAACACCATATATTTT. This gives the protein CASSPTGTVSGNTIYF. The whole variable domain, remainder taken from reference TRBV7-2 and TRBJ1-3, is GAGVSQSPSNKVTEKGKDVELRCDPISGHTALYWYRQSLGQGLEFLIYFQGNSAPDKSGLPSDRFSAERTGGSVSTLTIQRTQQEDSAVYLCASSPTGTVSGNTIYFGEGSWLTVV.

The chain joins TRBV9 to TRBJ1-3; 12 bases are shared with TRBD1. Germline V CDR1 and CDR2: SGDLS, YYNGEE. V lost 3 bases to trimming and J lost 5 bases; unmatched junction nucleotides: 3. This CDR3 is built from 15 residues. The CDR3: CASSGGTGGRNTIYF. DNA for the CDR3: TGTGCCAGCAGCGGGGGGACAGGGGGCAGAAACACCATATATTTT.

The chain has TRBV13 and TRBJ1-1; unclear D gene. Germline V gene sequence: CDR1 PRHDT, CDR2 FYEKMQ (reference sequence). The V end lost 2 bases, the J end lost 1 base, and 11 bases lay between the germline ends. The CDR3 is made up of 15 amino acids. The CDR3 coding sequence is TGTGCCAGCAGCTTATTTAAGAGAGGGAACACTGAAGCTTTCTTT. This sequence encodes CASSLFKRGNTEAFF.

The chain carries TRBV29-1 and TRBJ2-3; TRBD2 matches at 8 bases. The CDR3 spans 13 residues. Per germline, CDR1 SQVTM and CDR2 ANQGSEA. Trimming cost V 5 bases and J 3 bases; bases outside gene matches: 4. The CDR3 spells CSVPTSETDTQYF. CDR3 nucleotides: TGCAGCGTTCCGACTAGCGAAACAGATACGCAGTATTTT.

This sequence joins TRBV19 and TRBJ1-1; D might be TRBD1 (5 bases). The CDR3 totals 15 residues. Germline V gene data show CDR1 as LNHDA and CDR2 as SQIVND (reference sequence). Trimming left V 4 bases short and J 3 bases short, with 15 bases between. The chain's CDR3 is CASSRLALRDTEAFF. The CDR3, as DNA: TGTGCCAGTAGTAGGTTGGCCCTCAGGGACACTGAAGCTTTCTTT. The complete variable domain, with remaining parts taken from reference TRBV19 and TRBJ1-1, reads DGGITQSPKYLFRKEGQNVTLSCEQNLNHDAMYWYRQDPGQGLRLIYYSQIVNDFQKGDIAEGYSVSREKKESFPLTVTSAQKNPTAFYLCASSRLALRDTEAFFGQGTRLTVV.

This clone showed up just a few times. CDR3 residues: CASSSGTIYGYTF. CDR3 bases: TGTGCCAGCAGTTCCGGGACAATCTATGGCTACACCTTC. The chain recombines TRBV28 with TRBJ1-2; the D gene is possibly TRBD1 (6 bases). The CDR3 extends over 13 amino acids. V was cut by 4 bases and J by 4 bases, with 10 bases left in between. Germline V gene lookup returns CDR1 MDHEN and CDR2 SYDVKM.

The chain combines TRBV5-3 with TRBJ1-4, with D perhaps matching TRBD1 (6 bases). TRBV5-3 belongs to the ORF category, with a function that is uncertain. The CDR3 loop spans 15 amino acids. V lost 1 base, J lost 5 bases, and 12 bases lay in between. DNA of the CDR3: TGTGCCAGAAGCTTGAGTAGGGGGGAGAATGAAAAACTGTTTTTT. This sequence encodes CARSLSRGENEKLFF.

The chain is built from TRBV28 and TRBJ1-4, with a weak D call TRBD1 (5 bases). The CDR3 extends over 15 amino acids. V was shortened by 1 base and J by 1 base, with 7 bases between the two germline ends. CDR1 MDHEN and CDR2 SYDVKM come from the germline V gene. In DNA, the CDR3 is TGTGCCAGCAGTTTATTGGGGGGAACTAATGAAAAACTGTTTTTT. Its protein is CASSLLGGTNEKLFF. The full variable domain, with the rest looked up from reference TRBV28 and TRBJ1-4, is DVKVTQSSRYLVKRTGEKVFLECVQDMDHENMFWYRQDPGLGLRLIYFSYDVKMKEKGDIPEGYSVSREKKERFSLILESASTNQTSMYLCASSLLGGTNEKLFFGSGTQLSVL.

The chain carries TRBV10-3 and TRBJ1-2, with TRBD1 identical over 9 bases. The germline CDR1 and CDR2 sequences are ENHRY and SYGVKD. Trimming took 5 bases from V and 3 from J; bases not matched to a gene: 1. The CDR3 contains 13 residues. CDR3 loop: CAISRQGDYGYTF. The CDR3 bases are TGTGCCATCAGTAGACAGGGGGACTATGGCTACACCTTC.

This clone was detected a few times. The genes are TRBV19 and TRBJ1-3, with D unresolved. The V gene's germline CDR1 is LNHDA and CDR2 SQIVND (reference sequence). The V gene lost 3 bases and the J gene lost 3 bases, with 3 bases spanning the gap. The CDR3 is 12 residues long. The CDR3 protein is CASSIVGNTIYF. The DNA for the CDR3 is TGTGCCAGTAGTATTGTTGGAAACACCATATATTTT.

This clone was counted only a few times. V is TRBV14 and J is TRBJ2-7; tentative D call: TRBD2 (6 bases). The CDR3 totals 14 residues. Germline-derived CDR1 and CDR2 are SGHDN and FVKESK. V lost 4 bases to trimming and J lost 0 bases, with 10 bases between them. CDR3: CASSRDWGSYEQYF. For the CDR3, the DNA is TGTGCCAGCAGCCGGGACTGGGGCTCCTACGAGCAGTACTTC.

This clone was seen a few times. The chain's CDR3 is CASRMGQGNEKLFF. In DNA form, the CDR3 reads TGTGCCAGCAGGATGGGACAGGGGAATGAAAAACTGTTTTTT. The rearrangement joins TRBV6-1 to TRBJ1-4, with TRBD1 identical over 10 bases. Trimming removed 6 bases from V and 5 bases from J; junction bases left unmatched: 3. The CDR3 is made up of 14 amino acids. The germline V gene has CDR1 MNHNS and CDR2 SASEGT.

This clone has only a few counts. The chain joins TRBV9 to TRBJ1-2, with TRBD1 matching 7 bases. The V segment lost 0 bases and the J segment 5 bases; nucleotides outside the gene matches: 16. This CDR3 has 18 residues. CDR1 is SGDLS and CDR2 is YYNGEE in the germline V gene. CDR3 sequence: CASSVDEGGGILSYGYTF. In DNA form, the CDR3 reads TGTGCCAGCAGCGTAGATGAAGGGGGCGGTATTCTTAGTTATGGCTACACCTTC.

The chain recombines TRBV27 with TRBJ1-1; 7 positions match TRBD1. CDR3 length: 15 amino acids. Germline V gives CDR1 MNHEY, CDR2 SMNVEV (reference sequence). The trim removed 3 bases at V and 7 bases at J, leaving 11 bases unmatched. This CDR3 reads CASSFTGVGGYEAFF. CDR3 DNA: TGTGCCAGCAGTTTTACAGGGGTCGGGGGATATGAAGCTTTCTTT.

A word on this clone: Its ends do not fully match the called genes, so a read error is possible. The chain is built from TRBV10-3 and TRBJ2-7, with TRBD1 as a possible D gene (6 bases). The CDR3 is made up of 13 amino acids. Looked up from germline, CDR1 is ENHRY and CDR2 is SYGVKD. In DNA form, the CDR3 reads TGTGCCATCGCCCGGGACACCTCCTCCGAGCAGTACTTC. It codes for CAIARDTSSEQYF.

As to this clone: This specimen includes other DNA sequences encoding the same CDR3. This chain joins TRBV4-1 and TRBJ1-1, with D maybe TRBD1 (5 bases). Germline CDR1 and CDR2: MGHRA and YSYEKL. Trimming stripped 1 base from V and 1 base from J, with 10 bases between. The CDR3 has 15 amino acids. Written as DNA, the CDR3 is TGCGCCAGCAGCCAAGTTGAGACAGCGAACACTGAAGCTTTCTTT. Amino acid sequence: CASSQVETANTEAFF.

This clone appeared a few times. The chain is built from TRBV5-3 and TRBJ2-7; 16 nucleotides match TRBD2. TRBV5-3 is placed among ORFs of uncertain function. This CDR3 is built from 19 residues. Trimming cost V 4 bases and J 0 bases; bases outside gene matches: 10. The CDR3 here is CARSDEGLAGGFFSYEQYF. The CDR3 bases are TGTGCCAGAAGCGACGAGGGACTAGCGGGAGGGTTTTTCTCCTACGAGCAGTACTTC.